The present TCR beta chain was sequenced within a study of cytomegalovirus exposure and HLA in healthy donors. General study results and limits: Using the classifier, cytomegalovirus status was reportedly diagnosed with high specificity and sensitivity. When analyzed later, a missense DCLRE1C variant was found to be linked to TCR beta V- and J-gene trimming.

As concerns this clone: Antigen unknown.

In the PCR, 60 Vbeta and 13 Jbeta primers were used. Method: immunoSEQ multiplex PCR; TCRdb's copy keeps in-frame clones and lacks some. Its clone listing holds some 80,000 clones. Deletions cut 3 bases from V and 11 bases from J, with 15 bases between. Germline V CDR1 and CDR2: LNHNV, YYDKDF (reference sequence). This CDR3 has 13 amino acids. The TCR originated in a woman aged 30 to 39 in good health and CMV-seronegative. The sequenced sample consisted of PBMCs. V is TRBV15 and J is TRBJ2-3; D is perhaps TRBD2 (5 bases). The DNA of the CDR3 is TGTGCCACCAGCAGTTTCCCGGGGTGGGTGCAGTATTTT. It encodes CATSSFPGWVQYF.